This T cell receptor beta chain is drawn from a study of T cells in Graves' hyperthyroidism and ophthalmopathy. Study observations and caveats: In the blood, most expanded thyroid clonotypes above 0.001 appeared as well.

Individuals with ophthalmopathy presented a Clinical Activity Score of at least 3, a NOSPECS grade of at least 4 and a duration under 3 months. TCR beta CDR3 regions were amplified from RNA. First-round RT-PCR with HTBI primers amplified the TCR CDR3 region. MiXCR, run by TCRdb on the multiplex PCR reads, gives a single entry per CDR3 protein. The profile shows roughly 640,000 distinct CDR3 sequences, 16% of them singletons. A note on this clonotype: No antigen is known for it.

The receptor comes from a woman in her thirties or forties with Graves' ophthalmopathy. Source material: blood.

CDR3 DNA: TGTGCCAGCAGCACTAACAGGGGGCTCTCACCCCTCCACTTT. Its protein is CASSTNRGLSPLHF. The J gene is TRBJ1-6, the V gene TRBV11-1, with 9 bases aligning to TRBD1. Germline CDR1 and CDR2: SGHAT and FQDESV (reference sequence). The CDR3 extends over 14 amino acids. With 5 bases clipped from V and 10 bases from J, the junction kept 6 bases outside the gene matches.